This T cell receptor (beta chain) was captured in a study of T-cell reconstitution after alpha-beta-depleted transplantation in children. Study outcomes and limitations: Surviving recipient T cells and thymic progenitors accounted for the high day-60 TCRbeta diversity observed in some patients. Fresh T-cell production supplied most of the T-cell counts and diversity seen one year after transplant. Expanded clones from the graft, numbering several hundred, reportedly supplied alpha-beta T cells about two months after transplant.

A library of TCRbeta sequences, prepared with unique molecular identifiers, was generated. MiXCR, applied by TCRdb to the PCR reads, yields one record per CDR3 protein. The sample includes some 600,000 distinct CDR3 sequences, 10% to 15% seen only once; the top ten take over 2%. Germline CDR1 is SGHVS and CDR2 is FQNEAQ. Trimming left V 4 bases short and J 3 bases short, with 10 bases between. CDR3 length equals 13 residues. There are a few counts of this clonotype. The target antigen is unknown. The genes are TRBV7-8 and TRBJ2-7; D is perhaps TRBD1 (6 bases). The sample was PBMCs, mostly from graft donor cells, taken 360 days after TCRalphabeta/CD19-depleted stem cell transplant. This TCR derives from a male patient younger than 18 who had a stem cell transplant for acute myeloid leukemia, so the T cells may come from the graft donor. The CDR3 loop reads CASSSDSLYEQYF. For the CDR3, the DNA is TGTGCCAGCAGCTCGGACAGTCTCTACGAGCAGTACTTC.